The 31 T cell receptor beta chains below all came from one sample that was sequenced in a study of blood T cell repertoires in COVID-19. The protocol was immunoSEQ multiplex PCR, while the TCRdb copy is restricted to in-frame clones and leaves out a portion. The data show hundreds of thousands of clones, about four fifths seen once. The sequencing input was peripheral blood. The receptors stem from a woman older than 75 with acute or convalescent COVID-19.

The gene calls are TRBV29-1 and TRBJ1-2; no clear D gene. V shed 3 bases and J shed 2 bases, with 7 bases lying between them. The V gene's germline CDR1 is SQVTM and CDR2 ANQGSEA. This CDR3 contains 12 residues. CDR3 sequence: CSVEGQNYGYTF. In nucleotides, the CDR3 is TGCAGCGTTGAGGGCCAGAACTATGGCTACACCTTC.

The chain carries TRBV3-1 (or the pseudogene TRBV3-2) and TRBJ2-2; 7 bases map to TRBD1. The CDR3 runs to 15 residues. Trimming at V came to 3 bases and at J to 5 bases, leaving 6 bases not matched to a gene. Germline CDR1 reads LGHDT; CDR2 reads YNNKEL (reference sequence). The CDR3 loop is CASSQRQGGTGELFF. CDR3 nucleotide sequence: TGTGCCAGCAGCCAGCGACAGGGTGGTACCGGGGAGCTGTTTTTT.

This clone turned up a few times. Within the sample, other DNA sequences also encode this same CDR3. The J gene is TRBJ1-5, the V gene TRBV13; D call uncertain. Trimming pared 1 base from V and 0 bases from J, leaving 4 bases between. The CDR3 has 14 residues. Germline-derived CDR1 and CDR2 are PRHDT and FYEKMQ (reference sequence). The CDR3 loop is CASSLARSNQPQHF. The CDR3 DNA is TGTGCCAGCAGCTTAGCGCGTAGCAATCAGCCCCAGCATTTT.

This clone was found a few times. The rearrangement uses TRBV7-2 and TRBJ1-2; 7 nucleotides agree with TRBD1. The V gene's germline CDR1 is SGHTA and CDR2 FQGNSA. The CDR3 runs to 14 residues. After removal of 5 bases from V and 4 bases from J, the junction contained 7 bases not matched to a gene. The CDR3: CASSTGVESYGYTF. The CDR3 DNA is TGTGCCAGCAGCACAGGGGTTGAGTCCTATGGCTACACCTTC.

V usage is TRBV5-1 and J usage is TRBJ2-7, with 12 bases fitting TRBD2. V was clipped by 0 bases and J by 2 bases; unmatched bases: 0. The CDR3 extends over 15 amino acids. The germline gives CDR1 SGHRS, CDR2 YFSETQ. The CDR3 sequence is CASSLGTSGAYEQYF. The CDR3 nucleotides are TGCGCCAGCAGCTTGGGGACTAGCGGGGCCTACGAGCAGTACTTC.

The rearrangement uses TRBV30 and TRBJ1-4; D is uncertain. Trimming removed 3 bases at V and 3 bases at J, with 14 bases between. There are 15 residues in the CDR3. Germline CDR1 is GTSNPN and CDR2 is SVGIG (reference sequence). CDR3 sequence: CAWRSPTRSNEKLFF. The CDR3 nucleotides are TGTGCCTGGAGGTCCCCTACGAGATCTAATGAAAAACTGTTTTTT.

V gene TRBV28 combines with J gene TRBJ2-1; 11 nucleotides line up with TRBD2. V dropped 6 bases and J dropped 2; count of bases not matched to a gene: 6. CDR3 length equals 16 residues. Germline V lookup: CDR1 MDHEN, CDR2 SYDVKM. The CDR3 DNA is TGTGCCAGCAGGAAACGACTAGCGGGGCCCTACAATGAGCAGTTCTTC. Protein product: CASRKRLAGPYNEQFF.

The V and J genes are TRBV30 and TRBJ1-5; unclear D gene. V was shortened by 0 bases and J by 9 bases, with 6 bases between the two germline ends. Germline loops: CDR1 GTSNPN, CDR2 SVGIG (reference sequence). This CDR3 contains 11 residues. The chain's CDR3 is CAWSVGGPQHF. The CDR3 nucleotides are TGTGCCTGGAGTGTCGGTGGGCCCCAGCATTTT.

This sequence joins TRBV20-1 and TRBJ2-5; TRBD2 matches 9 bases. This CDR3 has 14 amino acids. Germline V gene sequence: CDR1 DFQATT, CDR2 SNEGSKA (reference sequence). Losses at the gene ends were 3 bases for V and 12 bases for J; bases not matched to a gene: 14. CDR3: CSASLAGFSLNEYF. The DNA for the CDR3 is TGCAGTGCTAGTCTAGCGGGGTTTAGCTTAAATGAGTACTTC.

In its sample, this clone was seen once. This chain links TRBV19 with TRBJ2-1, with 7 bases lining up with TRBD1. The V gene's germline CDR1 is LNHDA and CDR2 SQIVND (reference sequence). J gave up 0 bases and V 5 bases, and 7 bases lay outside the gene matches. There are 16 residues in the CDR3. The CDR3 loop reads CASSSTTGSSYNEQFF. As DNA, the CDR3 is TGTGCCAGTAGTTCGACGACAGGGAGCTCCTACAATGAGCAGTTCTTC.

This clone was seen a handful of times. The V call is TRBV4-2, the J call TRBJ1-1, with D possibly TRBD1 on 5 matching bases. The V and J ends lost 1 base and 3 bases respectively, with 12 bases between them. The CDR3 sequence is 15 residues long. Looked up from germline, CDR1 is LGHNA and CDR2 is YNFKEQ. Here the CDR3 DNA reads TGTGCCAGCAGCCAAGGGCGATGGGGGGACACTGAAGCTTTCTTT. Protein: CASSQGRWGDTEAFF.

The chain links TRBV6-2 or TRBV6-3 to TRBJ1-1; 7 nucleotides agree with TRBD1. The CDR3 covers 16 residues. CDR1 is MNHEY and CDR2 is SVGEGT in the germline V gene. Trimming removed 0 bases from V and 1 base from J; junction bases left unmatched: 5. CDR3: CASSYSPRQGNTEAFF. CDR3 bases: TGTGCCAGCAGTTACTCACCGAGACAGGGGAACACTGAAGCTTTCTTT.

In the case of this clone: It is unclear where the CDR3 begins or ends on the DNA, so no DNA is shown, and the CDR3 is as TCRdb lists it. This chain connects TRBV5-1 to TRBJ1-4; the D call in the table, TRBD1, was not verified against the DNA. The CDR3 totals 13 residues, both ends included. Germline V gene data show CDR1 as SGHRS and CDR2 as YFSETQ. The CDR3 sequence is CATYRCCNEKLFF.

The V and J genes are TRBV3-1 (or the pseudogene TRBV3-2) and TRBJ2-1; D gene unclear. Per germline, CDR1 LGHDT and CDR2 YNNKEL (reference sequence). Trimming shortened V by 1 base and J by 0 bases, and 10 bases separated the two germline ends. The CDR3 is 16 amino acids. The CDR3 loop is CASSQGRSSSYNEQFF. Written as DNA, the CDR3 is TGTGCCAGCAGCCAAGGCCGGAGTAGCTCCTACAATGAGCAGTTCTTC.

This rearrangement joins TRBV7-3 to TRBJ2-1, with TRBD1 identical over 7 bases. V was pared by 5 bases and J by 4 bases, with 5 bases of the junction left unmatched. The CDR3 has 14 residues. In germline, CDR1 is SGHTA, CDR2 FQGTGA. CDR3 amino acids: CASSLLGQYNEQFF. In DNA, the CDR3 is TGTGCCAGCAGCCTACTGGGACAGTACAATGAGCAGTTCTTC.

The V call is TRBV18, the J call TRBJ2-1, with TRBD2 matching 9 bases. V trimming: 6 bases; J trimming: 9 bases; junction bases outside the gene matches: 12. Per the germline V gene, CDR1 is KGHSH and CDR2 is LQKENI. The CDR3 loop spans 15 amino acids. CDR3 sequence reads: CASSRRRLAEGEQFF. DNA of the CDR3: TGTGCCAGCTCTCGCCGACGACTAGCGGAAGGTGAGCAGTTCTTC.

The chain couples TRBV10-3 to TRBJ1-6, with D possibly being TRBD1 (6 bases). The V end lost 6 bases, the J end lost 6 bases, and 18 bases lay between the germline ends. The germline CDR1 and CDR2 sequences are ENHRY and SYGVKD. This CDR3 comprises 16 residues. For the CDR3, the DNA is TGTGCCATCAGCTGGGACAAGGGGGTATCTAATTCACCCCTCCACTTT. The encoded protein is CAISWDKGVSNSPLHF.

J is TRBJ2-7 and V is TRBV28; tentative D call: TRBD1 (6 bases). Germline V gene sequence: CDR1 MDHEN, CDR2 SYDVKM. The CDR3 covers 14 residues. Trimming cost V 3 bases and J 5 bases, with 14 bases left between them. CDR3 amino acids: CASSLSGDRDEQYF. The CDR3 nucleotides are TGTGCCAGCAGTTTGTCAGGGGATCGGGACGAGCAGTACTTC.

The rearrangement uses TRBV29-1 and TRBJ1-2; 8 positions match TRBD1. Germline V CDR1 and CDR2: SQVTM, ANQGSEA. V lost 3 bases to trimming and J lost 4 bases; unmatched junction nucleotides: 4. CDR3 size: 13 residues. The CDR3 reads CSVEGQAIYGYTF. In nucleotides, the CDR3 is TGCAGCGTTGAGGGACAGGCGATCTATGGCTACACCTTC.

Written as DNA, the CDR3 is TGTGCCACCAGCAGAGATTATGGGGGAGGCGATGAAAAACTGTTTTTT. It encodes CATSRDYGGGDEKLFF. The chain is built from TRBV15 and TRBJ1-4; TRBD1 is a possible D gene (5 bases). The CDR3 contains 16 residues. CDR1 and CDR2 (germline): LNHNV, YYDKDF (reference sequence). Trimming shortened V by 0 bases and J by 6 bases, and 14 bases separated the two germline ends.

This clone was counted between two and nine times. The chain links TRBV12-5 to TRBJ1-1, with D tentatively TRBD1 (6 bases). V was trimmed by 1 base and J by 3 bases, leaving 9 bases between them. Germline CDR1 LGHNT, CDR2 FRNRAP. This CDR3 region has 14 residues. The CDR3 nucleotides are TGTGCTAGTGGTTTGGGCCAGGGGTACACTGAAGCTTTCTTT. It translates to CASGLGQGYTEAFF. Full variable domain (outside the CDR3, taken from reference TRBV12-5 and TRBJ1-1): DARVTQTPRHKVTEMGQEVTMRCQPILGHNTVFWYRQTMMQGLELLAYFRNRAPLDDSGMPKDRFSAEMPDATLATLKIQPSEPRDSAVYFCASGLGQGYTEAFFGQGTRLTVV.

As to this clone: The conserved closing phenylalanine or tryptophan is absent in this CDR3, likely reflecting a read error. The DNA is left out, because the CDR3 cannot be placed on it with certainty; the CDR3 is given as TCRdb lists it. The CDR3 loop is CASSLTSNSGTVV. The chain is built from TRBV7-3 and TRBJ1-1; the table's D call of TRBD1 was not tested on the DNA. Germline-derived CDR1 and CDR2 are SGHTA and FQGTGA. Ends included, the CDR3 has 13 residues.

The V and J genes are TRBV11-1 and TRBJ2-2, with D unresolved. The CDR3 is 14 amino acids. Germline V gene lookup returns CDR1 SGHAT and CDR2 FQDESV (reference sequence). V lost 1 base to trimming and J lost 1 base, with 4 bases between them. CDR3 DNA sequence: TGTGCCAGCAGCTTAGGACTGAACACCGGGGAGCTGTTTTTT. Translated, it gives CASSLGLNTGELFF.

Concerning this clone: The same CDR3 is also encoded by other DNA sequences in this sample. The CDR3 loop reads CASSQVGGNTEAFF. For the CDR3, the DNA is TGTGCCAGCAGCCAAGTGGGAGGGAACACTGAAGCTTTCTTT. The rearrangement links TRBV3-1 (or the pseudogene TRBV3-2) to TRBJ1-1; D not resolved. Germline CDR1 is LGHDT and CDR2 is YNNKEL (reference sequence). V lost 1 base and J 1 base, leaving 7 bases between the germline ends. The CDR3 has 14 residues.

This chain connects TRBV3-1 (or the pseudogene TRBV3-2) to TRBJ1-6, with 7 bases that match TRBD1. CDR1 is LGHDT and CDR2 is YNNKEL in the germline V gene (reference sequence). CDR3 length: 15 residues. Trimming took 4 bases from V and 8 from J; bases not matched to a gene: 8. The DNA of the CDR3 is TGTGCCAGCAGCCGACAGGGATATGGGGATTCACCCCTCCACTTT. It yields the protein CASSRQGYGDSPLHF.

With respect to this clone: Additional DNA sequences in this sample encode the identical CDR3. V gene TRBV7-9 combines with J gene TRBJ2-5; the D gene is possibly TRBD2 (7 bases). CDR1 and CDR2 from the germline V gene are SEHNR and FQNEAQ (reference sequence). This CDR3 comprises 16 residues. Between the trimmed V and J ends, which lost 1 base and 5 bases, there was a span of 17 bases. The CDR3 loop is CASSLVSGGAGETQYF. Written as DNA, the CDR3 is TGTGCCAGCAGCTTAGTTTCGGGGGGCGCCGGGGAGACCCAGTACTTC. The variable domain in full, completed from reference TRBV7-9 and TRBJ2-5, reads DTGVSQNPRHKITKRGQNVTFRCDPISEHNRLYWYRQTLGQGPEFLTYFQNEAQLEKSRLLSDRFSAERPKGSFSTLEIQRTEQGDSAMYLCASSLVSGGAGETQYFGPGTRLLVL.

This chain uses TRBV2 with TRBJ2-3, with D tentatively TRBD1 (5 bases). The germline V gene has CDR1 SNHLY and CDR2 FYNNEI. Between the trimmed V and J ends, which lost 6 bases and 10 bases, there was a span of 14 bases. The CDR3 loop spans 12 amino acids. In DNA form, the CDR3 reads TGTGCCAGCAGGGTCTTAGGGGATCCGCAGTATTTT. Its protein product is CASRVLGDPQYF.

This chain connects TRBV6-5 to TRBJ1-3; 7 bases match TRBD1. The CDR3 sequence is 14 residues long. Per the germline V gene, CDR1 is MNHEY and CDR2 is SVGAGI. V lost 7 bases and J lost 4; bases outside the gene matches: 7. CDR3 sequence (DNA): TGTGCCAGCATATCAAGGGGGCCCGGAAACACCATATATTTT. It specifies CASISRGPGNTIYF.

This clone turned up a few times. This chain connects TRBV5-1 to TRBJ1-2, with unresolved D. The V gene's germline CDR1 is SGHRS and CDR2 YFSETQ. The CDR3 runs to 14 residues. Between the trimmed V and J ends, which lost 1 base and 0 bases, there was a span of 7 bases. The CDR3 region has the DNA TGCGCCAGCAGCTTGCAGGAAGCTAACTATGGCTACACCTTC. This encodes CASSLQEANYGYTF. The whole variable domain, remainder taken from reference TRBV5-1 and TRBJ1-2, is KAGVTQTPRYLIKTRGQQVTLSCSPISGHRSVSWYQQTPGQGLQFLFEYFSETQRNKGNFPGRFSGRQFSNSRSEMNVSTLELGDSALYLCASSLQEANYGYTFGSGTRLTVV.

This clone was recorded once. This chain uses TRBV19 with TRBJ2-2, with 8 positions matching TRBD1. CDR3 size: 15 residues. V dropped 6 bases and J dropped 0; count of bases not matched to a gene: 3. Germline CDR1 LNHDA, CDR2 SQIVND (reference sequence). This CDR3 is CASSSGQANTGELFF. The CDR3 DNA is TGTGCCAGTAGCTCGGGACAGGCGAACACCGGGGAGCTGTTTTTT. Complete variable domain (other parts from reference TRBV19 and TRBJ2-2): DGGITQSPKYLFRKEGQNVTLSCEQNLNHDAMYWYRQDPGQGLRLIYYSQIVNDFQKGDIAEGYSVSREKKESFPLTVTSAQKNPTAFYLCASSSGQANTGELFFGEGSRLTVL.

This clone has more than one count but fewer than ten. The J gene is TRBJ2-1, the V gene TRBV7-9; D is ambiguous. V lost 6 bases and J 0 bases, leaving 9 bases between the germline ends. Looked up from germline, CDR1 is SEHNR and CDR2 is FQNEAQ (reference sequence). The CDR3 covers 14 residues. Here the CDR3 DNA reads TGTGCCAGCAGTGTAAGGAGCTCCTACAATGAGCAGTTCTTC. As protein: CASSVRSSYNEQFF.